One sample yielded the 32 T cell receptor beta chains listed below, sequenced in a study of identical twins. TCRdb re-derived calls from the 5' RACE reads in MiXCR, one entry per CDR3 protein. The sample lists over 500,000 distinct CDR3 sequences; 22% were seen once. This same sample was also taken into another study, of T cells expressing NK-cell markers.

Material: CD4+ T cells sorted from blood. The receptors were sampled from a woman aged 18 to 35 in good health.

This clonotype was seen a few times. CDR3 coding DNA: TGCAGTGCTAGAGAGACAGGGATTTCCTACGAGCAGTACTTC. It is translated as CSARETGISYEQYF. The J gene is TRBJ2-7, the V gene TRBV20-1; 7 bases match TRBD1. The V and J ends lost 0 bases and 1 base, in that order; junction bases with no gene match: 3. Germline V CDR1 and CDR2: DFQATT, SNEGSKA (reference sequence). This CDR3 is built from 14 residues.

Only a few counts were recorded for this clonotype. The rearrangement joins TRBV6-1 to TRBJ2-1, with a tentative D call TRBD1 (6 bases). V was clipped by 6 bases and J by 1 base, with 10 bases between them. The CDR3 spans 14 residues. Per the germline V gene, CDR1 is MNHNS and CDR2 is SASEGT. The CDR3 DNA follows: TGTGCCAGCAGCCGAGACAGGTCCTACAATGAGCAGTTCTTC. It specifies CASSRDRSYNEQFF.

J is TRBJ2-7 and V is TRBV7-9; D is unresolved. Germline V gene data show CDR1 as SEHNR and CDR2 as FQNEAQ (reference sequence). V was shortened by 2 bases and J by 9 bases, with 11 bases between the two germline ends. The CDR3 is made up of 12 amino acids. CDR3 bases: TGTGCCAGCAGCTTACGAGACCTGGGGCAGTACTTC. Its translation: CASSLRDLGQYF.

CDR3 DNA: TGCGCCAGCAGCCCCGGGACAGCCTTCTACGAGCAGTACTTC. Its translation is CASSPGTAFYEQYF. This chain uses TRBV5-1 with TRBJ2-7, with TRBD1 matching 7 bases. CDR1 is SGHRS and CDR2 is YFSETQ in the germline V gene. The trim removed 4 bases at V and 3 bases at J, leaving 7 bases unmatched. The CDR3 sequence is 14 residues long.

This clonotype was observed a handful of times. The chain combines TRBV6-5 with TRBJ2-5, with 14 bases matching TRBD2. The CDR3 has 19 amino acids. Germline CDR1 and CDR2: MNHEY and SVGAGI. V dropped 0 bases and J dropped 5; count of bases not matched to a gene: 11. In DNA form, the CDR3 reads TGTGCCAGCAGTTACTCCCCGAGGACTAGCGGGGGGCTAAGGGAGACCCAGTACTTC. Residues: CASSYSPRTSGGLRETQYF.

The chain uses TRBV10-1 and TRBJ2-5; 10 bases agree with TRBD2. V was pared by 8 bases and J by 5 bases, with 11 bases of the junction left unmatched. This CDR3 is 15 amino acids long. Germline-derived CDR1 and CDR2 are WNHNN and SYGVQD (reference sequence). The CDR3 DNA reads as TGCGCCAGCTCCCCATCTAGCGGGAGTCCGGAGACCCAGTACTTC. Its translation: CASSPSSGSPETQYF.

The chain couples TRBV5-6 to TRBJ1-5, with D unresolved. The CDR3 contains 15 residues. Germline CDR1 is SGHDT and CDR2 is YYEEEE. Between the trimmed V and J ends, which lost 2 bases and 7 bases, there was a span of 16 bases. The CDR3 nucleotides read TGTGCCAGCAGCTTCCGGGGAGTAGCGGGACAGCCCCAGCATTTT. Amino acids: CASSFRGVAGQPQHF.

The sample holds a few counts of this clonotype. The genes are TRBV12-3 or TRBV12-4 and TRBJ1-1; D unresolved. The CDR3 length is 13 residues. Trimming shortened V by 8 bases and J by 7 bases, and 17 bases separated the two germline ends. Written as DNA, the CDR3 is TGTGCCAGCGGGCCCTCGACGCCCGTTGAAGCTTTCTTT. This encodes CASGPSTPVEAFF.

V gene TRBV6-5 combines with J gene TRBJ2-7; D is perhaps TRBD1 or TRBD2 (5 bases each). The CDR3 loop spans 14 amino acids. V was clipped by 4 bases and J by 4 bases, with 14 bases between them. Germline CDR1 and CDR2: MNHEY and SVGAGI. The DNA for the CDR3 is TGTGCCAGCAGTTTACCCGGGACCACGTACGAGCAGTACTTC. This encodes CASSLPGTTYEQYF.

V is TRBV7-7 and J is TRBJ2-1; TRBD1 agrees at 9 bases. Germline V gene sequence: CDR1 SSHAT, CDR2 FNYEAQ (reference sequence). The CDR3 has 16 amino acids. Here the CDR3 reads CASLPIGTGWNNEQFF. Here the CDR3 DNA reads TGTGCTAGCCTCCCCATTGGGACAGGGTGGAACAATGAGCAGTTCTTC.

This clonotype was detected ten times or more. V usage is TRBV6-2 or TRBV6-3 and J usage is TRBJ1-5; D unresolved. Trimming cost V 8 bases and J 4 bases, with 6 bases left between them. Per germline, CDR1 MNHEY and CDR2 SVGEGT. The CDR3 has 11 amino acids. CDR3 sequence (DNA): TGTGCCAGCTCAAATAATCAGCCCCAGCATTTT. Protein: CASSNNQPQHF.

This clonotype was recorded a few times. This chain joins TRBV29-1 and TRBJ2-4, with D possibly TRBD1 on 6 matching bases. Germline CDR1 SQVTM, CDR2 ANQGSEA. CDR3 length: 12 residues. Trimming left V 0 bases short and J 8 bases short, with 8 bases between. Here the CDR3 reads CSVEEGADIQYF. In DNA form, the CDR3 reads TGCAGCGTTGAAGAGGGGGCGGACATTCAGTACTTC.

The rearrangement links TRBV6-1 to TRBJ2-2; 11 bases are shared with TRBD2. CDR1 and CDR2 from the germline V gene are MNHNS and SASEGT. V was pared by 8 bases and J by 6 bases, with 5 bases of the junction left unmatched. CDR3 length: 14 residues. The DNA of the CDR3 is TGTGCCAGCCTGAATAGCGGGGGGGCCGGGGAGCTGTTTTTT. Translating gives CASLNSGGAGELFF.

The V and J genes are TRBV5-1 and TRBJ2-7; the match to TRBD2 covers 9 bases. V shed 6 bases, J shed 2 bases, and the junction held 9 bases outside the gene matches. This CDR3 is 15 amino acids long. The germline V gene encodes CDR1 SGHRS and CDR2 YFSETQ. CDR3 DNA: TGCGCCAGCACCCTTAGCGGGAGTGGCGCCTACGAGCAGTACTTC. It is translated as CASTLSGSGAYEQYF.

The table lists this clonotype with many counts. The chain is built from TRBV6-4 and TRBJ2-3, with D unresolved. The germline V gene has CDR1 MRHNA and CDR2 SNTAGT. There are 13 residues in the CDR3. Trimming took off 5 bases at V and 4 bases at J, with 10 bases between the two ends. The CDR3 loop reads CASSPQLSDTQYF. The CDR3 nucleotides are TGTGCCAGCAGTCCGCAGCTCTCAGATACGCAGTATTTT.

The chain is built from TRBV5-1 and TRBJ2-1, with 7 bases identical to TRBD2. The germline V gene encodes CDR1 SGHRS and CDR2 YFSETQ. This CDR3 is 14 amino acids long. With V trimmed by 0 bases and J by 10 bases, 7 bases remained unmatched. CDR3 protein: CASSLGGGSIEQFF. The CDR3 nucleotides read TGCGCCAGCAGCTTGGGGGGGGGATCAATCGAGCAGTTCTTC.

V is TRBV5-1 and J is TRBJ2-6; tentative D call: TRBD2 (5 bases). Per germline, CDR1 SGHRS and CDR2 YFSETQ. The CDR3 is 17 amino acids. Trimming shortened V by 3 bases and J by 2 bases, and 15 bases separated the two germline ends. CDR3 nucleotides: TGCGCCAGCAGCTGGGATAACGCCGGGACTGGGGCCAACGTCCTGACTTTC. Residues: CASSWDNAGTGANVLTF. The whole variable domain, filled in from reference TRBV5-1 and TRBJ2-6, reads KAGVTQTPRYLIKTRGQQVTLSCSPISGHRSVSWYQQTPGQGLQFLFEYFSETQRNKGNFPGRFSGRQFSNSRSEMNVSTLELGDSALYLCASSWDNAGTGANVLTFGAGSRLTVL.

This clonotype was observed once. The V call is TRBV11-2, the J call TRBJ1-6; D uncertain. CDR1 and CDR2 (germline): SGHAT, FQNNGV. The CDR3 totals 14 residues. The V gene lost 2 bases and the J gene lost 10 bases, with 12 bases spanning the gap. In DNA form, the CDR3 reads TGTGCCAGCAGCTTAAGCACCAAGTCCTCACCCCTCCACTTT. This codes for CASSLSTKSSPLHF.

Ten or more counts support this clonotype. The junction differs from germline at one of its ends, possibly a read error. The rearrangement links TRBV5-1 to TRBJ2-5; D uncertain. This CDR3 is 10 amino acids long. Germline CDR1 reads SGHRS; CDR2 reads YFSETQ. The CDR3, as DNA: TGTGCCAGCAGTGGAGAGACCCAGTACTTC. Residues: CASSGETQYF.

This clonotype turned up a few times. The genes are TRBV9 and TRBJ2-1, with a tentative D call TRBD1 (6 bases). The CDR3 consists of 13 residues. The V end lost 3 bases, the J end lost 9 bases, and 13 bases lay between the germline ends. Germline CDR1 is SGDLS and CDR2 is YYNGEE. The DNA for the CDR3 is TGTGCCAGCAGCGCTACAGGGCCTAGTGAGCAGTTCTTC. The encoded protein is CASSATGPSEQFF. Full variable domain (outside the CDR3, taken from reference TRBV9 and TRBJ2-1): DSGVTQTPKHLITATGQRVTLRCSPRSGDLSVYWYQQSLDQGLQFLIQYYNGEERAKGNILERFSAQQFPDLHSELNLSSLELGDSALYFCASSATGPSEQFFGPGTRLTVL.

This clonotype was recorded a few times. The rearrangement links TRBV12-5 to TRBJ2-1; 11 bases line up with TRBD2. Trimming removed 5 bases from V and 1 base from J; junction bases left unmatched: 7. The CDR3 spans 17 residues. Germline V CDR1 and CDR2: LGHNT, FRNRAP. CDR3 amino acids: CASGPTSGGWSYNEQFF. Here the CDR3 DNA reads TGTGCTAGTGGTCCTACTAGCGGGGGTTGGTCCTACAATGAGCAGTTCTTC. Full variable domain (remainder filled in from reference TRBV12-5 and TRBJ2-1): DARVTQTPRHKVTEMGQEVTMRCQPILGHNTVFWYRQTMMQGLELLAYFRNRAPLDDSGMPKDRFSAEMPDATLATLKIQPSEPRDSAVYFCASGPTSGGWSYNEQFFGPGTRLTVL.

CDR3 region: CASSLGSDRGSEAFF. The CDR3 nucleotides are TGCGCCAGCAGCTTGGGATCGGACAGGGGATCTGAAGCTTTCTTT. V usage is TRBV5-1 and J usage is TRBJ1-1; 9 bases fit TRBD1. The CDR3 runs 15 residues. Germline assignment: CDR1 SGHRS and CDR2 YFSETQ. The V segment lost 0 bases and the J segment 6 bases; nucleotides outside the gene matches: 6.

The genes are TRBV5-6 and TRBJ2-2, with unresolved D. Germline CDR1 is SGHDT and CDR2 is YYEEEE. The CDR3 is 16 residues long. With 2 bases removed from V and 2 bases from J, the gap between germline ends came to 13 bases. Here the CDR3 DNA reads TGTGCCAGCAGCTTATCGTTCCGCCTTAACACCGGGGAGCTGTTTTTT. Its translation: CASSLSFRLNTGELFF. Together with reference TRBV5-6 and TRBJ2-2, the CDR3 gives the full variable domain: DAGVTQSPTHLIKTRGQQVTLRCSPKSGHDTVSWYQQALGQGPQFIFQYYEEEERQRGNFPDRFSGHQFPNYSSELNVNALLLGDSALYLCASSLSFRLNTGELFFGEGSRLTVL.

The V and J genes are TRBV6-2 or TRBV6-3 and TRBJ2-1; D ambiguous. Trimming removed 6 bases at V and 3 bases at J, with 21 bases between. Germline V gene data show CDR1 as MNHEY and CDR2 as SVGEGT. CDR3 length equals 17 residues. The CDR3 here is CASRQSPSRPSYNEQFF. CDR3 sequence (DNA): TGTGCCAGCAGGCAGAGCCCTTCGCGACCAAGCTACAATGAGCAGTTCTTC.

This clonotype has more than one count but fewer than ten. The V gene is TRBV11-2, the J gene TRBJ2-3; 7 bases map to TRBD2. Unmatched junction bases numbered 4, after V lost 3 bases and J lost 7 bases. CDR1 is SGHAT, CDR2 FQNNGV, per germline. The CDR3 sequence is 13 residues long. CDR3 bases: TGTGCCAGCAGCTTCCGGGACTATTATACGCAGTATTTT. This translates into CASSFRDYYTQYF.

This clonotype occurred a few times. In nucleotides, the CDR3 is TGTGCCAGCAGCTTGGCCGAGAGGGACAGGGAGTTCTTC. Its translation is CASSLAERDREFF. The chain recombines TRBV5-5 with TRBJ2-1, with 9 bases fitting TRBD1. CDR3 length equals 13 residues. Germline V CDR1 and CDR2: SGHKS, YYEKEE (reference sequence). V dropped 0 bases and J dropped 14; count of bases not matched to a gene: 6.

This clonotype came up a few times. This sequence joins TRBV25-1 and TRBJ2-4; D possibly corresponds to TRBD2 (5 bases). This CDR3 contains 15 residues. V lost 1 base and J 5 bases, leaving 12 bases between the germline ends. CDR1 and CDR2 (germline): MGHDK, SYGVNS. CDR3 sequence (DNA): TGTGCCAGCAGTGAATCTATGGGGAGCGAAAACATTCAGTACTTC. It specifies CASSESMGSENIQYF.

This chain joins TRBV12-3 or TRBV12-4 and TRBJ1-2, with TRBD1 matching over 7 bases. CDR3 length equals 14 residues. Germline trimming cut 4 bases from V and 6 bases from J; bases unmatched to any gene: 8. In DNA form, the CDR3 reads TGTGCCAGCAGTTACCGTTCAGGGGGTAATGGCTACACCTTC. Encoded protein: CASSYRSGGNGYTF.

The chain links TRBV9 to TRBJ2-7; a weak D match, TRBD2 (5 bases). This CDR3 is built from 16 residues. Germline-derived CDR1 and CDR2 are SGDLS and YYNGEE. Trimming removed 4 bases at V and 0 bases at J, with 17 bases between. CDR3 protein: CASSPGLIALSYEQYF. The DNA of the CDR3 is TGTGCCAGCAGCCCGGGGTTGATAGCGCTCTCCTACGAGCAGTACTTC.

This clonotype was seen only a few times. The rearrangement joins TRBV12-3 or TRBV12-4 to TRBJ2-1; D assignment may be TRBD1 or TRBD2 (6 bases each). The CDR3 totals 15 residues. Trimming pared 5 bases from V and 7 bases from J, leaving 18 bases between. CDR3 bases: TGTGCCAGCAGTGATTCGGGGGCCAAAAGGAATGAGCAGTTCTTC. Its translation is CASSDSGAKRNEQFF.

This clonotype was counted a few times. The rearrangement uses TRBV20-1 and TRBJ2-5; no firm D call. This CDR3 comprises 12 residues. Germline V CDR1 and CDR2: DFQATT, SNEGSKA (reference sequence). V lost 1 base and J 1 base, leaving 4 bases between the germline ends. CDR3 sequence reads: CSARARQETQYF. In DNA form, the CDR3 reads TGCAGTGCTAGAGCCCGCCAAGAGACCCAGTACTTC.

Only a few counts were recorded for this clonotype. V gene TRBV7-9 combines with J gene TRBJ2-3; 9 positions match TRBD2. From germline, CDR1 is SEHNR and CDR2 FQNEAQ (reference sequence). J lost 12 bases, V lost 0 bases, and 10 bases had no gene match. This CDR3 spans 15 amino acids. CDR3 DNA: TGTGCCAGCAGCTTAGCTATAGCGGGAGAAGGACTCCAGTATTTT. It translates to CASSLAIAGEGLQYF. Complete variable domain (other parts from reference TRBV7-9 and TRBJ2-3): DTGVSQNPRHKITKRGQNVTFRCDPISEHNRLYWYRQTLGQGPEFLTYFQNEAQLEKSRLLSDRFSAERPKGSFSTLEIQRTEQGDSAMYLCASSLAIAGEGLQYFGPGTRLTVL.